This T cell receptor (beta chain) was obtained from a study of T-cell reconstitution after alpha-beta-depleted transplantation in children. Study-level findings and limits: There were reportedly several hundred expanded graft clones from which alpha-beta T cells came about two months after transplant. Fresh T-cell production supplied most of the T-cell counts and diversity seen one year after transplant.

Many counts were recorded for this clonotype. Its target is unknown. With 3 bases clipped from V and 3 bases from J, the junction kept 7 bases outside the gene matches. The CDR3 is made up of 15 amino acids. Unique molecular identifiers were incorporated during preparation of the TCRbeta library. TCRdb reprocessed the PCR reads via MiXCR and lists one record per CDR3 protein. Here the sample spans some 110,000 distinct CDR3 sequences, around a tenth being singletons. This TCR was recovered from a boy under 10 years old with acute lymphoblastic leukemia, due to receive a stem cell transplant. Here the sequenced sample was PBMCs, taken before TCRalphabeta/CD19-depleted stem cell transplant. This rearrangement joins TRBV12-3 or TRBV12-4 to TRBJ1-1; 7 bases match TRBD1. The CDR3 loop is CASSFRAGGDTEAFF. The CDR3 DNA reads TGTGCCAGCAGTTTTCGGGCAGGGGGGGACACTGAAGCTTTCTTT.